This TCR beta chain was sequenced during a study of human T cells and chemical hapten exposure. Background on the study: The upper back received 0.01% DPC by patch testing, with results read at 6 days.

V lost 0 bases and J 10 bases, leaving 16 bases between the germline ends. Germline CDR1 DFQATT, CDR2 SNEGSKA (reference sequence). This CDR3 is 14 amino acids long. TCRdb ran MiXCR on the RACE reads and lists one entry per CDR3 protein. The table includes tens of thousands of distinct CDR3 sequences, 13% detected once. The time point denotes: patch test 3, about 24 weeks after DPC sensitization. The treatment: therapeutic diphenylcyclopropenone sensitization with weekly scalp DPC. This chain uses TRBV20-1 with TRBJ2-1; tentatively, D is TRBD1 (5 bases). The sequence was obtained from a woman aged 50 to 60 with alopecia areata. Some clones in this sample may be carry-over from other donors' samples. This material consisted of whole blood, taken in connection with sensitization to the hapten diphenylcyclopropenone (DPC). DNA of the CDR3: TGCAGTGCTAGAGATGTGACTCACCCAGGGGAGCAGTTCTTC. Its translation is CSARDVTHPGEQFF.